This TCR beta chain derives from a study of blood T cell repertoires in COVID-19. Study in general: Sites across the United States, Italy and Spain contributed samples from acute and convalescent COVID-19. The cDNA or gDNA used as material had been derived from T cells, B-cell-depleted T cells, or PBMCs.

Per the study methods: Nucleated cell counts were estimated from reference gene primer amplification. Data came from immunoSEQ multiplex PCR; TCRdb stores just in-frame clones and leaves some out. The DNA gave D and trimming, while V, J and clone size come from that table. Of tens of thousands of clones in the sample, approximately 77% were seen once. This TCR came from a human donor in a cohort sampled during active COVID-19. Sequencing input: peripheral blood.

Written as DNA, the CDR3 is TGTGCCAGCTCACCTAGCAGGGACACTGAAGCTTTCTTT. This gives the protein CASSPSRDTEAFF. V gene TRBV18 combines with J gene TRBJ1-1, with D possibly TRBD1 on 5 matching bases. Germline V gene data show CDR1 as KGHSH and CDR2 as LQKENI. Between the trimmed V and J ends, which lost 3 bases and 3 bases, there was a span of 8 bases. CDR3 length: 13 residues. Full variable domain (remainder filled in from reference TRBV18 and TRBJ1-1): NAGVMQNPRHLVRRRGQEARLRCSPMKGHSHVYWYRQLPEEGLKFMVYLQKENIIDESGMPKERFSAEFPKEGPSILRIQQVVRGDSAAYFCASSPSRDTEAFFGQGTRLTVV.